What follows is one T cell receptor beta chain and its context. The target antigen is unknown. Germline V gene lookup returns CDR1 SGHTA and CDR2 FQGNSA. The junction had 9 bases not matched to a gene; V was cut back by 5 bases and J by 4 bases. The CDR3 runs 15 residues. The sample belongs to a study of cytomegalovirus exposure and HLA in healthy donors. The study ran its PCR with 60 Vbeta and 13 Jbeta primers. Generated by immunoSEQ multiplex PCR, the TCRdb table keeps only in-frame clones and is missing some. Found here are 69,000 or so clones, roughly 68% of them singletons; the top ten hold around 10%. In nominal health when sampled, donors likely had unrecorded immune exposures nonetheless. Study-level results: The study dropped some indistinguishable V segments, TRBV6-2 and TRBV6-3 among them. Most of the TCR beta V segments (in an earlier analysis) were productive either about 87% or about 30% of the time.

This clonotype was sampled from an older woman in good health and CMV-seropositive. The chain has TRBV7-2 and TRBJ2-3; 7 bases align to TRBD2. The specimen was PBMCs. CDR3 region: CASSPLRTSADTQYF. The CDR3 nucleotides read TGTGCCAGCAGCCCGCTCCGAACTAGCGCAGATACGCAGTATTTT.